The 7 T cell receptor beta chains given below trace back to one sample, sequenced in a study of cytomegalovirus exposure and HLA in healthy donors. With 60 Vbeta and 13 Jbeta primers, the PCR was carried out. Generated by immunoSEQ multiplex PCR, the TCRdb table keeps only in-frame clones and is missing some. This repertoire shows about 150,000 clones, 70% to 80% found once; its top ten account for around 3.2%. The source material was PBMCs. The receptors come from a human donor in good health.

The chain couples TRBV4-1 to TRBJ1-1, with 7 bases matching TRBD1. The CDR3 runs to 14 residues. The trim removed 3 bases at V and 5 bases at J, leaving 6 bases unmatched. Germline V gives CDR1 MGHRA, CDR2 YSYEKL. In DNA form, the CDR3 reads TGCGCCAGCAGCCAGCTGACAGGGAGAACTGAAGCTTTCTTT. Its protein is CASSQLTGRTEAFF.

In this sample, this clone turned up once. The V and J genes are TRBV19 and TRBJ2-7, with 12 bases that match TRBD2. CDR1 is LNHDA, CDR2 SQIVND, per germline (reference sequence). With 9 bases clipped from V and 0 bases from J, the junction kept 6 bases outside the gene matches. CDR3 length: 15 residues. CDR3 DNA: TGTGCCAGCAGTGAGACTAGCGGGAGCTCCTACGAGCAGTACTTC. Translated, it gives CASSETSGSSYEQYF.

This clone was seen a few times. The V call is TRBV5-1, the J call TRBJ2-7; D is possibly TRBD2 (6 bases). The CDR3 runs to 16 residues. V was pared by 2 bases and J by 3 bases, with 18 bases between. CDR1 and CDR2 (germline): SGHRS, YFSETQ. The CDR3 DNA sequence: TGCGCCAGCAGCTTTTACGTTGGGGGAGGAGGCTACGAGCAGTACTTC. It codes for CASSFYVGGGGYEQYF. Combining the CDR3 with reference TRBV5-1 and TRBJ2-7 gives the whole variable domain KAGVTQTPRYLIKTRGQQVTLSCSPISGHRSVSWYQQTPGQGLQFLFEYFSETQRNKGNFPGRFSGRQFSNSRSEMNVSTLELGDSALYLCASSFYVGGGGYEQYFGPGTRLTVT.

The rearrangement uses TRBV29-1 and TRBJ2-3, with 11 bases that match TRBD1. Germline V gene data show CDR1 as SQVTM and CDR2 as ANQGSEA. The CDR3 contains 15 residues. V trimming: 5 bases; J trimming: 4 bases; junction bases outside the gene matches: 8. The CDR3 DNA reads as TGCAGCGTTATAGGGGACAGGGGGATTGCAGATACGCAGTATTTT. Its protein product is CSVIGDRGIADTQYF.

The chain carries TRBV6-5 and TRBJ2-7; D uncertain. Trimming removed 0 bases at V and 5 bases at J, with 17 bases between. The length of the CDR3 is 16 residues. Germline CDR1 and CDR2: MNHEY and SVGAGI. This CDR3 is CASSYSRSAPPHEQYF. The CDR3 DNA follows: TGTGCCAGCAGTTACTCGAGGTCCGCCCCCCCCCACGAGCAGTACTTC.

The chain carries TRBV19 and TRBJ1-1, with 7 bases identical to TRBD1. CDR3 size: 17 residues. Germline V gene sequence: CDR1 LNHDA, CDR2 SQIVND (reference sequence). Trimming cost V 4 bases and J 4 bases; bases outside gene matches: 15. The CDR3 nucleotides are TGTGCCAGTAGTACTCACCCTCCCGACAGGGAGGCCACTGAAGCTTTCTTT. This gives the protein CASSTHPPDREATEAFF.

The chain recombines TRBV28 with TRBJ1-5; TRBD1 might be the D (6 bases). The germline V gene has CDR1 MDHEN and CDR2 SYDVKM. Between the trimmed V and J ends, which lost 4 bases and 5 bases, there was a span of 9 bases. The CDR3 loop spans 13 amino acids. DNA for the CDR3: TGTGCCAGCAGTTCCCAGGGGTATCAGCCCCAGCATTTT. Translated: CASSSQGYQPQHF.